This T cell receptor beta chain was sequenced during a study of blood T cell repertoires in COVID-19. As for the study in general: PBMCs, B-cell-depleted T cells, or T cells were the source of the cDNA or gDNA that made up the material.

The CDR3 has 18 residues. V shed 0 bases and J 8 bases; nucleotides not matched to a gene: 16. Sequencing was performed with immunoSEQ multiplex PCR; in TCRdb, only in-frame clones are kept and a portion is missing. Among about 350,000 clones listed, approximately 89% were seen once. This chain links TRBV23-1 with TRBJ1-3; 7 nucleotides line up with TRBD1. TRBV23-1 is assigned to the ORF class and has an uncertain function. Sequenced: peripheral blood. The origin of this receptor is a woman in her sixties with COVID-19, enrolled during active disease. DNA of the CDR3: TGCGCCAGCAGTCAATCGGGGACAGCGCAGGTAGGGAGAGACACCATATATTTT. Its translation is CASSQSGTAQVGRDTIYF.